This TCR beta chain came from a study of control samples from healthy donors and cancer patients (dated by TCRdb to the early 2020s). V is pruned by 4 bases and J by 3 bases, leaving 3 bases of the junction without a gene match. The germline V gene (reference sequence) yields SEHNR for CDR1 and FQNEAQ for CDR2. Including the terminal cysteine and phenylalanine, the CDR3 comprises 16 residues. Only CDR3 DNA is held: 48 bases, read in frame from base 1. In its sample, this clone was seen many times. Its antigen target is currently unknown. The sample holds no much larger clone one base away, and base qualities are not on file. Library preparation employed the immunoSEQ multiplex PCR assay. TCRdb limited this immuneACCESS table to in-frame rearrangements with V and J called. A share of clones is missing; checked studies link under half to unresolved V genes, and the rest is unexplained. In this sample the table shows roughly 83,000 clones, around 82% of which occur a single time. Clones ranked in the top ten supply around 10% of the sample.

The sequence derives from an older woman in good health. The V gene is TRBV7-9 and the J gene is TRBJ1-6; 10 central bases correspond to TRBD1. Specimen: blood. The DNA reads TGTGCCAGCAGCTCGGGACAGGGGTTCTATAATTCACCCCTCCACTTT. This is translated as CASSSGQGFYNSPLHF.